A selection of T cell receptor beta chains follows, all from one sample in a study of shared clonotypes between healthy human individuals. Here immunoSEQ multiplex PCR was the method, and the copy in TCRdb shows in-frame clones only, minus some. The sample records around 690,000 clones, about 90% being singletons. The sequencing sample was made of memory CD8+ T cells from PBMCs. These receptors came from a young man in good health. Some clones in this sample may be carry-over from other donors' samples. CDR3s include the opening cysteine and the closing phenylalanine or tryptophan. Each record gives: J gene, D gene, clone size, V gene, CDR3 protein, CDR3 DNA. D genes are given only for firm matches. Not all rows give a size; the values are once, few, many and, for expanded clones, a class.

J: TRBJ2-7
D: TRBD2
size: NA
V: TRBV6-1
CDR3: CASSEARASGSYEQYF
DNA: TGTGCCAGCAGTGAAGCGCGGGCTAGCGGGAGCTACGAGCAGTACTTC

J: TRBJ1-4
D: NA
size: NA
V: TRBV5-1
CDR3: CASSLYGGQTNEKLFF
DNA: TGCGCCAGCAGCTTGTACGGGGGTCAAACTAATGAAAAACTGTTTTTT

J: TRBJ2-3
D: NA
size: few
V: TRBV4-3
CDR3: CASSQDPSTGEGDTQYF
DNA: TGCGCCAGCAGCCAAGATCCATCAACGGGAGAGGGAGATACGCAGTATTTT

J: TRBJ1-2
D: NA
size: once
V: TRBV2
CDR3: CASSVSGTPEPTYGYTF
DNA: TGTGCCAGCAGTGTTTCCGGGACCCCCGAACCTACTTATGGCTACACCTTC

J: TRBJ2-1
D: TRBD1
size: NA
V: TRBV4-3
CDR3: CASSQDLETGAYNEQFF
DNA: TGCGCCAGCAGCCAAGATCTGGAGACAGGGGCCTACAATGAGCAGTTCTTC

J: TRBJ1-1
D: NA
size: NA
V: TRBV18
CDR3: CASSPLTALNTEAFF
DNA: TGTGCCAGCTCACCACTGACAGCCTTGAACACTGAAGCTTTCTTT

J: TRBJ2-7
D: TRBD1
size: NA
V: TRBV19
CDR3: CASSARGAGGTYEQYF
DNA: TGTGCCAGTAGTGCAAGAGGGGCAGGGGGAACGTACGAGCAGTACTTC

J: TRBJ2-1
D: NA
size: NA
V: TRBV4-2
CDR3: CASSQDRKGHNEQFF
DNA: TGTGCCAGCAGCCAAGATCGAAAGGGTCACAATGAGCAGTTCTTC

J: TRBJ2-7
D: TRBD2
size: NA
V: TRBV28
CDR3: CASRLTRLAAYEQYF
DNA: TGTGCCAGCAGGCTAACCCGACTAGCAGCCTACGAGCAGTACTTC

J: TRBJ1-2
D: NA
size: NA
V: TRBV20-1
CDR3: CSAILQTRYTF
DNA: TGCAGTGCCATTCTCCAGACACGCTACACCTTC

J: TRBJ2-7
D: TRBD1
size: NA
V: TRBV27
CDR3: CASSLAGTESYEQYF
DNA: TGTGCCAGCAGTTTAGCCGGGACAGAGTCCTACGAGCAGTACTTC

J: TRBJ2-1
D: NA
size: NA
V: TRBV7-7
CDR3: CASSLGLSSYNEQFF
DNA: TGTGCCAGCAGCCTTGGTCTAAGCTCCTACAATGAGCAGTTCTTC

J: TRBJ2-1
D: NA
size: NA
V: TRBV28
CDR3: CASSPRDKSYNEQFF
DNA: TGTGCCAGCAGTCCGAGGGACAAGAGTTACAATGAGCAGTTCTTC

J: TRBJ2-1
D: NA
size: NA
V: TRBV5-8
CDR3: CASSSRVRGVVEQFF
DNA: TGTGCCAGCAGCTCCCGGGTTAGGGGGGTGGTTGAGCAGTTCTTC

J: TRBJ2-3
D: TRBD2
size: NA
V: TRBV9
CDR3: CASSPQREWADTQYF
DNA: TGTGCCAGCAGCCCCCAGCGGGAGTGGGCAGATACGCAGTATTTT

J: TRBJ2-5
D: NA
size: NA
V: TRBV11-1
CDR3: CASSQGARLDQETQYF
DNA: TGTGCCAGCTCCCAGGGAGCAAGACTAGACCAAGAGACCCAGTACTTC

J: TRBJ2-3
D: NA
size: NA
V: TRBV9
CDR3: CASSALGRTDTQYF
DNA: TGTGCCAGCAGCGCGTTGGGTCGCACAGATACGCAGTATTTT

J: TRBJ2-3
D: NA
size: NA
V: TRBV19
CDR3: CASNQRTDTQYF
DNA: TGTGCCAGTAACCAACGCACAGATACGCAGTATTTT

J: TRBJ2-7
D: TRBD2
size: NA
V: TRBV4-1
CDR3: CASSQVPGGASYEQYF
DNA: TGCGCCAGCAGCCAAGTGCCCGGGGGGGCCTCCTACGAGCAGTACTTC

J: TRBJ2-2
D: TRBD2
size: NA
V: TRBV27
CDR3: CASSPTPGLAGTGELFF
DNA: TGTGCCAGCAGTCCGACTCCGGGACTAGCGGGCACCGGGGAGCTGTTTTTT

J: TRBJ2-7
D: NA
size: NA
V: TRBV4-1
CDR3: CASSQGHNEQYF
DNA: TGCGCCAGCAGCCAAGGTCATAACGAGCAGTACTTC

J: TRBJ2-7
D: NA
size: NA
V: TRBV6-1
CDR3: CASREGEQYF
DNA: TGTGCCAGCCGCGAGGGGGAGCAGTACTTC

J: TRBJ2-5
D: NA
size: NA
V: TRBV9
CDR3: CASSVGGEGGKETQYF
DNA: TGTGCCAGCAGCGTAGGAGGTGAAGGGGGGAAAGAGACCCAGTACTTC

J: TRBJ1-2
D: NA
size: NA
V: TRBV5-4
CDR3: CASSLSEGYTF
DNA: TGTGCCAGCAGCTTGTCGGAAGGCTACACCTTC

J: TRBJ2-5
D: TRBD1
size: NA
V: TRBV28
CDR3: CASSPGQRKTQYF
DNA: TGTGCCAGCAGTCCGGGACAGAGAAAGACCCAGTACTTC

J: TRBJ1-5
D: TRBD1
size: NA
V: TRBV9
CDR3: CASSAGTVYQPQHF
DNA: TGTGCCAGCAGCGCCGGGACAGTTTATCAGCCCCAGCATTTT

J: TRBJ2-7
D: NA
size: NA
V: TRBV19
CDR3: CASSIDSRISYEQYF
DNA: TGTGCCAGTAGTATAGATAGCCGGATCTCCTACGAGCAGTACTTC

J: TRBJ2-4
D: TRBD1
size: NA
V: TRBV25-1
CDR3: CASSEYPDRVTF
DNA: TGTGCCAGCAGTGAATATCCCGACAGGGTCACGTTC

J: TRBJ2-7
D: NA
size: NA
V: TRBV5-1
CDR3: CASSIEGYEQYF
DNA: TGCGCCAGCAGCATCGAAGGCTACGAGCAGTACTTC

J: TRBJ1-1
D: NA
size: once
V: TRBV2
CDR3: CATEEDILNTEAFF
DNA: TGTGCCACGGAAGAGGACATCTTGAACACTGAAGCTTTCTTT

J: TRBJ2-2
D: NA
size: NA
V: TRBV7-9
CDR3: CASSLSGEGGELFF
DNA: TGTGCCAGCAGCTTGTCAGGGGAGGGCGGGGAGCTGTTTTTT

J: TRBJ2-2
D: NA
size: NA
V: TRBV7-9
CDR3: CASSLRGDGELFF
DNA: TGTGCCAGCAGCTTACGGGGTGACGGGGAGCTGTTTTTT

J: TRBJ2-1
D: NA
size: NA
V: TRBV4-3
CDR3: CASSPKWVGSYNEQFF
DNA: TGCGCCAGCAGCCCTAAATGGGTTGGCTCCTACAATGAGCAGTTCTTC

J: TRBJ2-7
D: NA
size: NA
V: TRBV28
CDR3: CASSPPLRTDTQGEQYF
DNA: TGTGCCAGCAGTCCGCCACTCCGGACGGATACCCAGGGCGAGCAGTACTTC

J: TRBJ2-7
D: NA
size: NA
V: TRBV4-3
CDR3: CASSQEVSYSYEQYF
DNA: TGCGCCAGCAGCCAAGAGGTCAGTTACTCCTACGAGCAGTACTTC

J: TRBJ2-5
D: TRBD1
size: NA
V: TRBV7-7
CDR3: CASSLGRGLIETQYF
DNA: TGTGCCAGCAGCTTAGGCAGGGGGCTAATCGAGACCCAGTACTTC

J: TRBJ2-5
D: NA
size: NA
V: TRBV28
CDR3: CASSLGVETQYF
DNA: TGTGCCAGCAGTTTAGGAGTCGAGACCCAGTACTTC

J: TRBJ1-1
D: NA
size: NA
V: TRBV7-9
CDR3: CASSPGQNTEAFF
DNA: TGTGCCAGCAGCCCGGGACAAAACACTGAAGCTTTCTTT

J: TRBJ2-2
D: NA
size: NA
V: TRBV9
CDR3: CASSVVREWNTGELFF
DNA: TGTGCCAGCAGCGTAGTTCGCGAATGGAACACCGGGGAGCTGTTTTTT

J: TRBJ2-7
D: NA
size: NA
V: TRBV28
CDR3: CASRDKDPYEQYF
DNA: TGTGCCAGCAGGGACAAGGACCCCTACGAGCAGTACTTC

J: TRBJ1-2
D: TRBD1
size: NA
V: TRBV4-3
CDR3: CASSLYLPGTGVSEYGYTF
DNA: TGCGCCAGCAGCCTGTACCTCCCCGGGACAGGGGTGTCCGAATATGGCTACACCTTC

J: TRBJ2-3
D: NA
size: NA
V: TRBV5-4
CDR3: CASSSKEGTLPDTQYF
DNA: TGTGCCAGCAGCTCCAAAGAGGGGACCTTACCAGATACGCAGTATTTT

J: TRBJ2-1
D: NA
size: NA
V: TRBV6-5
CDR3: CASQGSSYNEQFF
DNA: TGTGCCAGCCAGGGTAGCTCCTACAATGAGCAGTTCTTC

J: TRBJ1-1
D: NA
size: few
V: TRBV4-2
CDR3: CASSLPTWGHTEAFF
DNA: TGTGCCAGCAGCTTGCCCACGTGGGGGCACACTGAAGCTTTCTTT

J: TRBJ2-3
D: TRBD2
size: NA
V: TRBV11-2
CDR3: CASSFFPGGVGTDTQYF
DNA: TGTGCCAGCAGCTTTTTCCCGGGGGGGGTTGGCACAGATACGCAGTATTTT

J: TRBJ1-2
D: NA
size: NA
V: TRBV5-1
CDR3: CASSNRQLLSNYGYTF
DNA: TGCGCCAGCAGCAACAGACAGTTACTTTCCAACTATGGCTACACCTTC